Listed here are 16 T cell receptor beta chains from one sample, sequenced in a study of shared clonotypes between healthy human individuals. Data came from immunoSEQ multiplex PCR; TCRdb stores just in-frame clones and leaves some out. The sample contains roughly 2.2 million clones, roughly 92% of which appear only once. The material sequenced was naive CD4+ T cells from PBMCs. Indicated subset: CD45RA+ positively selected. Receptors originate from a man between 18 and 35 years old in good health. Some clones in this sample may be carry-over from other donors' samples.

V is TRBV2 and J is TRBJ2-7, with D hard to call. V lost 1 base and J lost 0, with 10 bases in between. Germline V lookup: CDR1 SNHLY, CDR2 FYNNEI. There are 15 residues in the CDR3. CDR3 sequence reads: CASSEVAWSSYEQYF. Here the CDR3 DNA reads TGTGCCAGCAGTGAAGTTGCCTGGAGCTCCTACGAGCAGTACTTC.

In the case of this clone: At the DNA level, this CDR3 is encoded by other sequences in the same sample as well. The rearrangement uses TRBV5-1 and TRBJ2-5, with 7 bases matching TRBD1. V lost 4 bases, J lost 1 base, and 1 base stayed unmatched. The CDR3 consists of 13 residues. CDR1 and CDR2 from the germline V gene are SGHRS and YFSETQ. In DNA, the CDR3 is TGCGCCAGCAGCCGACAGGGCCAAGAGACCCAGTACTTC. The encoded protein is CASSRQGQETQYF.

The chain couples TRBV29-1 to TRBJ1-1; unclear D gene. Germline V gives CDR1 SQVTM, CDR2 ANQGSEA. The CDR3 is 14 amino acids. Trimming left V 2 bases short and J 7 bases short, with 17 bases between. CDR3 loop: CSVEKGLPRGEAFF. Written as DNA, the CDR3 is TGCAGCGTTGAAAAGGGATTGCCGCGCGGTGAAGCTTTCTTT. Complete variable domain (other parts from reference TRBV29-1 and TRBJ1-1): SAVISQKPSRDICQRGTSLTIQCQVDSQVTMMFWYRQQPGQSLTLIATANQGSEATYESGFVIDKFPISRPNLTFSTLTVSNMSPEDSSIYLCSVEKGLPRGEAFFGQGTRLTVV.

This clone was detected once. This sequence joins TRBV5-1 and TRBJ1-5, with 8 nucleotides matching TRBD1. J gave up 8 bases and V 0 bases, and 4 bases lay outside the gene matches. This CDR3 has 14 amino acids. CDR1 is SGHRS and CDR2 is YFSETQ in the germline V gene. In DNA form, the CDR3 reads TGCGCCAGCAGCTTGGGACAGGGGTTCGAGCCCCAGCATTTT. Translation gives CASSLGQGFEPQHF.

The CDR3 here is CASSGDRRPSTDTQYF. In DNA form, the CDR3 reads TGTGCCAGCAGCGGGGACAGGCGACCTAGCACAGATACGCAGTATTTT. The rearrangement joins TRBV6-6 to TRBJ2-3; TRBD1 matches 8 bases. Germline CDR1 MNHNY, CDR2 SVGAGI (reference sequence). CDR3 length: 16 amino acids. V was pared by 6 bases and J by 0 bases, with 8 bases of the junction left unmatched.

This chain joins TRBV5-1 and TRBJ2-3; D unresolved. The CDR3 length is 17 residues. CDR1 is SGHRS and CDR2 is YFSETQ in the germline V gene. Trimming pared 3 bases from V and 2 bases from J, leaving 19 bases between. CDR3 bases: TGCGCCAGCAGCTCCAACCCGGGCTCGCCAGCCACAGATACGCAGTATTTT. Translated, it gives CASSSNPGSPATDTQYF.

This clone was observed once. The CDR3 sequence is CATRPGLAGETQYF. The CDR3 DNA reads TGTGCCACCCGCCCGGGACTAGCGGGAGAGACCCAGTACTTC. This rearrangement joins TRBV10-3 to TRBJ2-5; 12 nucleotides agree with TRBD2. The V gene's germline CDR1 is ENHRY and CDR2 SYGVKD. The V and J ends lost 10 bases and 4 bases, in that order; junction bases with no gene match: 7. This CDR3 comprises 14 residues.

CDR3 amino acids: CASSPIEGTAVYGYTF. In DNA form, the CDR3 reads TGTGCCAGCTCACCGATTGAAGGGACAGCCGTCTATGGCTACACCTTC. The chain employs TRBV18 and TRBJ1-2; TRBD1 aligns across 7 bases. There are 16 residues in the CDR3. J was trimmed by 4 bases and V by 3 bases; bases with no gene match: 11. In germline, CDR1 is KGHSH, CDR2 LQKENI.

Only one count was recorded for this clone. The same CDR3 is also encoded by other DNA sequences in this sample. The V gene is TRBV28, the J gene TRBJ2-3; D is unclear. Between the trimmed V and J ends, which lost 4 bases and 5 bases, there was a span of 7 bases. Germline loops: CDR1 MDHEN, CDR2 SYDVKM. This CDR3 has 12 residues. This CDR3 is CASSSAGDTQYF. For the CDR3, the DNA is TGTGCCAGCAGTTCCGCCGGAGATACGCAGTATTTT.

Points on this clone: A read error may produce the germline difference seen at one junction end. Within the sample, other DNA sequences also encode this same CDR3. The rearrangement uses TRBV4-1 and TRBJ2-7, with 10 bases aligning to TRBD2. The germline gives CDR1 MGHRA, CDR2 YSYEKL. This CDR3 region has 15 residues. CDR3 DNA: TGCGCCAGCAGCCACGGACTAGCGGCTTCCTACGAACAGTACTTC. It specifies CASSHGLAASYEQYF.

J is TRBJ1-5 and V is TRBV5-1; D unresolved. The germline V gene has CDR1 SGHRS and CDR2 YFSETQ. The CDR3 covers 15 residues. V lost 0 bases, J lost 4 bases, and 11 bases lay in between. The CDR3 is CASSLVEDSNQPQHF. DNA for the CDR3: TGCGCCAGCAGCTTGGTAGAGGATTCTAATCAGCCCCAGCATTTT.

V is TRBV9 and J is TRBJ2-1, with 11 bases that match TRBD2. The CDR3 has 15 amino acids. V was pared by 4 bases and J by 6 bases, with 6 bases of the junction left unmatched. Germline values: CDR1 SGDLS, CDR2 YYNGEE. In DNA form, the CDR3 reads TGTGCCAGCAGCCATATAGCGGGGGGGCTCAATGAGCAGTTCTTC. This translates into CASSHIAGGLNEQFF.

This clone was detected only a few times. The rearrangement joins TRBV4-1 to TRBJ1-1; D ambiguous. V shed 4 bases and J shed 1 base, with 7 bases lying between them. The germline gives CDR1 MGHRA, CDR2 YSYEKL. The length of the CDR3 is 13 residues. The DNA of the CDR3 is TGCGCCAGCAGCCTTCTATGGAACACTGAAGCTTTCTTT. The encoded protein is CASSLLWNTEAFF.

The CDR3 DNA follows: TGCGCCAGCAGCTTGGTGTCAGACTACAATGAGCAGTTCTTC. Its protein product is CASSLVSDYNEQFF. The V and J genes are TRBV5-1 and TRBJ2-1; D ambiguous. The CDR3 is made up of 14 amino acids. Germline CDR1 SGHRS, CDR2 YFSETQ. The germline V and J ends were trimmed by 0 bases and 3 bases, with 7 bases remaining between them.

The chain combines TRBV4-2 with TRBJ2-2; 7 bases are a match to TRBD2. The CDR3 length is 17 residues. Germline V gene data show CDR1 as LGHNA and CDR2 as YNFKEQ. J lost 6 bases, V lost 0 bases, and 10 bases had no gene match. This CDR3 reads CASSQDLRPGRSGELFF. The CDR3 nucleotides read TGTGCCAGCAGCCAAGATCTGAGGCCCGGGAGGTCCGGGGAGCTGTTTTTT.

The rearrangement joins TRBV4-2 to TRBJ2-3; unclear D gene. Deletions cut 4 bases from V and 2 bases from J, with 7 bases between. The CDR3 spans 13 residues. From germline, CDR1 is LGHNA and CDR2 YNFKEQ. The CDR3 DNA reads as TGTGCCAGCAGCCCGACTCCCACAGATACGCAGTATTTT. This codes for CASSPTPTDTQYF.